The 3 T cell receptor beta chains reported below all come from one sample, sequenced in a study of T-cell reconstitution after alpha-beta-depleted transplantation in children. Unique molecular identifiers were used to barcode this TCRbeta library. Each CDR3 protein is one row after TCRdb ran MiXCR on the PCR reads. The table includes some 490,000 distinct CDR3 sequences, around 13% detected once. Material: PBMCs from the stem cell graft donor, obtained from the stem cell graft. The receptors originated from a human donor who donated a stem cell graft to a child with combined immunodeficiency.

At least ten counts were recorded for this clonotype. The chain has TRBV20-1 and TRBJ2-3; D is ambiguous. Germline V gives CDR1 DFQATT, CDR2 SNEGSKA (reference sequence). The V end lost 5 bases, the J end lost 2 bases, and 11 bases lay between the germline ends. The CDR3 is made up of 13 amino acids. The CDR3 DNA reads as TGCAGTGCTTGGCAGAGAAACACAGATACGCAGTATTTT. Translating it yields CSAWQRNTDTQYF.

V is TRBV2 and J is TRBJ2-1, with unresolved D. Per germline, CDR1 SNHLY and CDR2 FYNNEI. V lost 0 bases and J 4 bases, leaving 13 bases between the germline ends. This CDR3 spans 16 amino acids. The CDR3, as DNA: TGTGCCAGCAGTGAAGCGGGCTGGGAAGGGTACAATGAGCAGTTCTTC. It specifies CASSEAGWEGYNEQFF.

This chain links TRBV12-3 or TRBV12-4 with TRBJ2-5; D possibly uses TRBD1 or TRBD2 (5 bases each). The CDR3 has 14 residues. V lost 6 bases and J lost 1, with 12 bases in between. CDR3 sequence (DNA): TGTGCCAGCAGGAAGGGACGCAGCCAAGAGACCCAGTACTTC. The encoded protein is CASRKGRSQETQYF.